These 10 T cell receptor beta chains share one sample of origin, sequenced in a study of CD8 T cells in Susac syndrome. The RNA, about 0.45 to 1 ug, was put through reverse transcription using random hexamers. TCRdb reanalysed the immunoSEQ multiplex PCR reads using MiXCR and keeps one entry per CDR3 protein. The sample consists of 150,000 or so distinct CDR3 sequences, about 91% of them appearing once. The sequencing input was CD4+ T cells from PBMCs. The receptors stem from a human donor in good health.

The CDR3 here is CASRGQFTDTQYF. CDR3 DNA sequence: TGTGCCAGCAGGGGACAGTTCACAGATACGCAGTATTTT. The gene calls are TRBV28 and TRBJ2-3, with 7 nucleotides matching TRBD1. V gave up 6 bases and J gave up 2 bases; unmatched junction bases: 2. CDR1 is MDHEN, CDR2 SYDVKM, per germline. The CDR3 consists of 13 residues.

The chain joins TRBV28 to TRBJ1-2; D remains unclear. V was cut by 3 bases and J by 6 bases, with 17 bases left in between. The germline gives CDR1 MDHEN, CDR2 SYDVKM. The CDR3 contains 15 residues. The DNA for the CDR3 is TGTGCCAGCAGTTTCCTTAAGGCTCTTGTCGATGGCTACACCTTC. Protein product: CASSFLKALVDGYTF.

The chain employs TRBV3-1 and TRBJ2-3; no clear D. Germline V CDR1 and CDR2: LGHDT, YNNKEL (reference sequence). The CDR3 is 14 amino acids. V lost 1 base to trimming and J lost 2 bases, with 7 bases between them. CDR3 DNA sequence: TGTGCCAGCAGCCAAGGGGTTAACACAGATACGCAGTATTTT. As protein: CASSQGVNTDTQYF.

The chain links TRBV20-1 to TRBJ2-3, with a weak D call TRBD1 (6 bases). V gave up 5 bases and J gave up 0 bases, with 12 bases separating them. Germline V lookup: CDR1 DFQATT, CDR2 SNEGSKA (reference sequence). The length of the CDR3 is 14 residues. In DNA form, the CDR3 reads TGCAGTGCTGGGGGACACCTTAGCACAGATACGCAGTATTTT. Protein: CSAGGHLSTDTQYF.

The chain combines TRBV28 with TRBJ2-1; no clear D gene. The length of the CDR3 is 13 residues. The germline V gene encodes CDR1 MDHEN and CDR2 SYDVKM. V was cut by 5 bases and J by 6 bases, with 11 bases left in between. CDR3 protein: CASSPTFTNEQFF. The CDR3 bases are TGTGCCAGCAGTCCCACTTTTACCAATGAGCAGTTCTTC.

This clonotype was counted a single time. V gene TRBV5-1 combines with J gene TRBJ1-1; TRBD1 agrees at 9 bases. After removal of 1 base from V and 3 bases from J, the junction contained 4 bases not matched to a gene. Germline V gives CDR1 SGHRS, CDR2 YFSETQ. This CDR3 has 15 amino acids. CDR3 residues: CASSLTGQGDTEAFF. Here the CDR3 DNA reads TGCGCCAGCAGCTTGACGGGACAGGGAGACACTGAAGCTTTCTTT.

This chain connects TRBV10-1 to TRBJ2-1, with no clear D. V lost 4 bases and J 0 bases, leaving 13 bases between the germline ends. Germline V gene lookup returns CDR1 WNHNN and CDR2 SYGVQD (reference sequence). There are 16 residues in the CDR3. The CDR3 coding sequence is TGCGCCAGCAGTGCCGAGGTCCTTAGCTCCTACAATGAGCAGTTCTTC. It encodes CASSAEVLSSYNEQFF.

This clonotype was observed a single time. The chain uses TRBV30 and TRBJ1-1; weak D call: TRBD1 (5 bases). CDR3 length: 13 residues. Germline V lookup: CDR1 GTSNPN, CDR2 SVGIG (reference sequence). Here the CDR3 DNA reads TGTCCGCATCCGTGGGGCAGCGGCACTGAAGCTTTCTTT. Translated: CPHPWGSGTEAFF. Together with reference TRBV30 and TRBJ1-1, the CDR3 gives the full variable domain: SQTIHQWPATLVQPVGSPLSLECTVEGTSNPNLYWYRQAAGRGLQLLFYSVGIGQISSEVPQNLSASRPQDRQFILSSKKLLLSDSGFYLCPHPWGSGTEAFFGQGTRLTVV.

Written as DNA, the CDR3 is TGTGCCAGCAGGAAGACAAGGGGCCAGCCCCAGCATTTT. Its protein is CASRKTRGQPQHF. The chain recombines TRBV6-2 or TRBV6-3 with TRBJ1-5; perhaps TRBD1 as D (5 bases). V was pared by 6 bases and J by 7 bases, with 13 bases between. Germline-derived CDR1 and CDR2 are MNHEY and SVGEGT. This CDR3 is built from 13 residues.

This chain connects TRBV2 to TRBJ1-1; D is unclear. The V gene lost 7 bases and the J gene lost 1 base, with 10 bases spanning the gap. Germline V gives CDR1 SNHLY, CDR2 FYNNEI. This CDR3 is built from 13 residues. The CDR3 here is CASTLTTNTEAFF. DNA for the CDR3: TGTGCCAGCACTTTGACAACGAACACTGAAGCTTTCTTT.